Presented here are 18 T cell receptor beta chains from one specimen sequenced in a study of early stage breast cancer tumors. Sequencing was performed with immunoSEQ multiplex PCR; in TCRdb, only in-frame clones are kept and a portion is missing. The data hold tens of thousands of clones, with over 75% observed a single time. The sample taken for sequencing was blood. Every receptor here comes from a person in their forties with breast cancer.

The chain combines TRBV11-3 with TRBJ2-3; D not resolved. V was cut by 2 bases and J by 0 bases, with 6 bases left in between. The CDR3 totals 14 residues. In germline, CDR1 is SGHNT, CDR2 YENEEA. As DNA, the CDR3 is TGTGCCAGCAGCTTAACTGCTAGCACAGATACGCAGTATTTT. Residues: CASSLTASTDTQYF.

V gene TRBV15 combines with J gene TRBJ2-5; 13 bases are a match to TRBD2. The germline V gene has CDR1 LNHNV and CDR2 YYDKDF (reference sequence). The CDR3 totals 18 residues. V shed 4 bases, J shed 2 bases, and the junction held 10 bases outside the gene matches. CDR3 bases: TGTGCCACCAGCACCCTGATACCGGGACTAGCGGGACAAGAGACCCAGTACTTC. Its translation is CATSTLIPGLAGQETQYF.

The gene calls are TRBV29-1 and TRBJ2-3; tentatively, D is TRBD2 (6 bases). The V end was cut by 6 bases, the J end by 9 bases, with 16 bases between. CDR1 and CDR2 (germline): SQVTM, ANQGSEA. CDR3 size: 12 residues. For the CDR3, the DNA is TGCAGCGTAGAACCCCGGGAGCGCACGCAGTATTTT. It translates to CSVEPRERTQYF.

The rearrangement links TRBV6-4 to TRBJ1-3, with D perhaps TRBD1 (5 bases). V shed 8 bases and J shed 3 bases, with 17 bases lying between them. The V gene's germline CDR1 is MRHNA and CDR2 SNTAGT. The CDR3 sequence is 15 residues long. CDR3 sequence reads: CASRDSTTDGNTIYF. The CDR3 DNA is TGTGCCAGCCGGGACTCAACCACGGATGGAAACACCATATATTTT.

This chain links TRBV25-1 with TRBJ2-1; tentative D call: TRBD2 (6 bases). V lost 5 bases, J lost 9 bases, and 17 bases lay in between. CDR1 MGHDK and CDR2 SYGVNS come from the germline V gene. This CDR3 spans 14 amino acids. CDR3 amino acids: CASSKFGSRSEQFF. In nucleotides, the CDR3 is TGTGCCAGCAGTAAGTTCGGGAGCCGTAGTGAGCAGTTCTTC.

The chain has TRBV5-1 and TRBJ2-7; D not certain. Germline V lookup: CDR1 SGHRS, CDR2 YFSETQ. V lost 0 bases, J lost 0 bases, and 7 bases lay in between. The CDR3 extends over 14 amino acids. The DNA for the CDR3 is TGCGCCAGCAGCTTGGCCGCGGCCTCCTACGAGCAGTACTTC. Amino acids: CASSLAAASYEQYF. Variable domain in full (rest from reference TRBV5-1 and TRBJ2-7): KAGVTQTPRYLIKTRGQQVTLSCSPISGHRSVSWYQQTPGQGLQFLFEYFSETQRNKGNFPGRFSGRQFSNSRSEMNVSTLELGDSALYLCASSLAAASYEQYFGPGTRLTVT.

The V call is TRBV2, the J call TRBJ2-3, with 7 bases fitting TRBD2. This CDR3 region has 14 residues. Germline V gives CDR1 SNHLY, CDR2 FYNNEI. After removal of 8 bases from V and 2 bases from J, the junction contained 7 bases not matched to a gene. The CDR3 region is CASLWGGDTDTQYF. Here the CDR3 DNA reads TGTGCCAGCCTATGGGGGGGGGACACAGATACGCAGTATTTT.

This clone appeared once. The rearrangement links TRBV2 to TRBJ2-1, with D tentatively TRBD2 (5 bases). Between the trimmed V and J ends, which lost 4 bases and 2 bases, there was a span of 12 bases. CDR1 is SNHLY, CDR2 FYNNEI, per germline. This CDR3 comprises 15 residues. CDR3 nucleotide sequence: TGTGCCAGCAGTGCTTTAGCGCCCGCCTACAATGAGCAGTTCTTC. Its translation: CASSALAPAYNEQFF.

J is TRBJ2-5 and V is TRBV11-2; D unresolved. Germline loops: CDR1 SGHAT, CDR2 FQNNGV. Trimming took 3 bases from V and 3 from J, leaving 5 bases between them. The CDR3 length is 12 residues. The DNA for the CDR3 is TGTGCCAGCAGCTTTGCGGAAGAGACCCAGTACTTC. Its protein is CASSFAEETQYF.

This clone was recorded once. V and J are TRBV18 and TRBJ2-3, with D perhaps TRBD1 or TRBD2 (6 bases each). V lost 1 base and J lost 4, with 12 bases in between. Germline CDR1 KGHSH, CDR2 LQKENI. There are 15 residues in the CDR3. The CDR3 DNA sequence: TGTGCCAGCTCACCACGGGGGGCAGGACCAGATACGCAGTATTTT. This gives the protein CASSPRGAGPDTQYF.

This chain uses TRBV2 with TRBJ2-3; 7 bases line up with TRBD2. The CDR3 is 15 residues long. The ends lost 2 bases at V and 2 bases at J; junction bases unmatched: 4. Germline loops: CDR1 SNHLY, CDR2 FYNNEI. DNA of the CDR3: TGTGCCAGCAGTGAAACGGGACTACCCACAGATACGCAGTATTTT. Translated: CASSETGLPTDTQYF. The whole variable domain, filled in from reference TRBV2 and TRBJ2-3, reads EPEVTQTPSHQVTQMGQEVILRCVPISNHLYFYWYRQILGQKVEFLVSFYNNEISEKSEIFDDQFSVERPDGSNFTLKIRSTKLEDSAMYFCASSETGLPTDTQYFGPGTRLTVL.

This clone came up a few times. This chain links TRBV6-1 with TRBJ1-5; no clear D gene. The CDR3 consists of 13 residues. The V gene's germline CDR1 is MNHNS and CDR2 SASEGT. Trimming shortened V by 1 base and J by 5 bases, and 6 bases separated the two germline ends. The CDR3: CASSEVRDQPQHF. CDR3 bases: TGTGCCAGCAGTGAAGTGAGGGATCAGCCCCAGCATTTT.

This clone was detected only once. The chain has TRBV29-1 and TRBJ2-3; 12 positions agree with TRBD2. Losses at the gene ends were 0 bases for V and 2 bases for J; bases not matched to a gene: 12. This CDR3 comprises 19 residues. Per germline, CDR1 SQVTM and CDR2 ANQGSEA. The CDR3 here is CSVEDWTQTSGRATDTQYF. CDR3 nucleotide sequence: TGCAGCGTTGAAGATTGGACCCAGACTAGCGGGAGAGCCACAGATACGCAGTATTTT.

The V call is TRBV19, the J call TRBJ1-1; maybe TRBD1 (5 bases). Between the trimmed V and J ends, which lost 9 bases and 11 bases, there was a span of 16 bases. This CDR3 comprises 11 residues. The V gene's germline CDR1 is LNHDA and CDR2 SQIVND (reference sequence). CDR3 DNA sequence: TGTGCCAGGGGGGGGGATCAGATGGCTTTCTTT. It specifies CARGGDQMAFF. Filled out from reference TRBV19 and TRBJ1-1, the complete variable domain reads DGGITQSPKYLFRKEGQNVTLSCEQNLNHDAMYWYRQDPGQGLRLIYYSQIVNDFQKGDIAEGYSVSREKKESFPLTVTSAQKNPTAFYLCARGGDQMAFFGQGTRLTVV.

The genes are TRBV7-9 and TRBJ1-5; the match to TRBD1 covers 10 bases. The V gene end was trimmed by 4 bases and the J gene end by 5 bases; junction bases not matched to a gene: 11. CDR1 and CDR2 (germline): SEHNR, FQNEAQ (reference sequence). The CDR3 is 17 amino acids. CDR3 amino acids: CASSSGTGAAGDQPQHF. As DNA, the CDR3 is TGTGCCAGCAGCTCCGGGACAGGGGCCGCGGGGGATCAGCCCCAGCATTTT.

The chain links TRBV4-1 to TRBJ2-4; 8 bases fit TRBD1. Germline CDR1 and CDR2: MGHRA and YSYEKL. Losses at the gene ends were 3 bases for V and 0 bases for J; bases not matched to a gene: 10. The length of the CDR3 is 18 residues. CDR3 sequence: CASSHRTGLQVAKNIQYF. The CDR3 coding sequence is TGCGCCAGCAGCCATAGGACAGGGCTTCAGGTAGCCAAAAACATTCAGTACTTC.

The V and J genes are TRBV18 and TRBJ2-7; D possibly matches TRBD1 or TRBD2 (6 bases each). Between the trimmed V and J ends, which lost 0 bases and 7 bases, there was a span of 16 bases. CDR3 length: 15 amino acids. Germline-derived CDR1 and CDR2 are KGHSH and LQKENI. The CDR3 DNA reads TGTGCCAGCTCACCACCCAACAGGGACTCCTCTGAGCAGTACTTC. Amino acid sequence: CASSPPNRDSSEQYF.

The genes are TRBV2 and TRBJ1-2; TRBD1 aligns across 7 bases. J gave up 7 bases and V 3 bases, and 11 bases lay outside the gene matches. Germline V gene data show CDR1 as SNHLY and CDR2 as FYNNEI. The CDR3 contains 15 residues. Here the CDR3 reads CASSDITYRGGGYTF. CDR3 nucleotides: TGTGCCAGCAGTGATATAACGTACAGGGGAGGTGGCTACACCTTC. Variable domain in full (rest from reference TRBV2 and TRBJ1-2): EPEVTQTPSHQVTQMGQEVILRCVPISNHLYFYWYRQILGQKVEFLVSFYNNEISEKSEIFDDQFSVERPDGSNFTLKIRSTKLEDSAMYFCASSDITYRGGGYTFGSGTRLTVV.